Listed here is a single T cell receptor (beta chain). This CDR3 contains 12 residues. Per the germline V gene, CDR1 is MGHDK and CDR2 is SYGVNS. Trimming stripped 6 bases from V and 4 bases from J, with 9 bases between. Some clones are missing from TCRdb's copy, which holds only in-frame ones; the method was immunoSEQ multiplex PCR. The sample consists of approximately 300,000 clones, 85% of them appearing once. This sample stems from a study of blood T cell repertoires in COVID-19. The wider study: T cells, B-cell-depleted T cells, or PBMCs supplied cDNA or gDNA.

Up to 2 weeks before entering the study, exposed participants had met a COVID-19 case. The TCR was taken from a woman younger than 45 who had been exposed to COVID-19. The V call is TRBV25-1, the J call TRBJ1-2; D is ambiguous. The sequenced material came from PBMCs or T cells enriched from blood (not recorded which). CDR3 DNA sequence: TGTGCCAGCAGCTGGCAGTTCTATGGCTACACCTTC. As protein: CASSWQFYGYTF.